This T cell receptor (beta chain) was identified during a study of blood T cell repertoires in COVID-19. Study background: Samples taken during acute and convalescent COVID-19 were collected in the United States, Italy and Spain. T cells, B-cell-depleted T cells, or PBMCs supplied cDNA or gDNA.

The table came from immunoSEQ multiplex PCR; TCRdb's copy has only in-frame clones and leaves some out. This repertoire shows more than 110,000 clones, 86% found once; its top ten account for roughly 4.3%. Membership in each cohort depended on participant-reported clinical history. Before being deemed recovered, Cohort 3 donors had two negative PCRs, clearance, or symptom resolution. The TCR comes from a man between 50 and 59 years old who had recovered from COVID-19. Sample: PBMCs or T cells enriched from blood (not recorded which).

The CDR3 nucleotides read TGTGCCAGCAGTTACGATGCGGGGGGACGCAATCAGCCCCAGCATTTT. This translates into CASSYDAGGRNQPQHF. The V gene is TRBV6-2 or TRBV6-3, the J gene TRBJ1-5; weak D call: TRBD1 (5 bases). Trimming pared 2 bases from V and 2 bases from J, leaving 13 bases between. CDR1 MNHEY and CDR2 SVGEGT come from the germline V gene. The CDR3 length is 16 residues.